Each of the 21 T cell receptor beta chains below was sequenced from the same sample in a study of cytomegalovirus exposure and HLA in healthy donors. The table came from immunoSEQ multiplex PCR; TCRdb's copy has only in-frame clones and leaves some out. The repertoire holds a few hundred thousand clones, 85% to 90% seen once, with about 0.36% in the top ten. Sequenced material: PBMCs. The receptors were sampled from a woman aged 18-29 years in good health and CMV-seronegative.

This chain links TRBV27 with TRBJ2-3; perhaps TRBD2 as D (7 bases). Per the germline V gene, CDR1 is MNHEY and CDR2 is SMNVEV (reference sequence). Trimming left V 2 bases short and J 5 bases short, with 17 bases between. The CDR3 totals 16 residues. The CDR3 DNA reads TGTGCCAGCAGTTTAGAGGGGGGGCTTTTAGGAGATACGCAGTATTTT. The encoded protein is CASSLEGGLLGDTQYF.

The chain has TRBV18 and TRBJ2-2; possibly TRBD1 for D (6 bases). The CDR3 covers 15 residues. Germline V lookup: CDR1 KGHSH, CDR2 LQKENI. Trimming pared 1 base from V and 5 bases from J, leaving 11 bases between. The DNA for the CDR3 is TGTGCCAGCTCACCACAGCAGGGGCGGACCGGGGAGCTGTTTTTT. Amino acid sequence: CASSPQQGRTGELFF.

This clone was found once. The chain carries TRBV6-4 and TRBJ1-1; D perhaps matches TRBD1 (5 bases). Germline lookup yields CDR1 MRHNA and CDR2 SNTAGT. The CDR3 loop spans 14 amino acids. V shed 7 bases and J shed 0 bases, with 12 bases lying between them. The CDR3 protein is CASKLDSMNTEAFF. The CDR3 DNA is TGTGCCAGCAAATTAGACAGTATGAACACTGAAGCTTTCTTT.

The V and J genes are TRBV6-5 and TRBJ2-5; weak D call: TRBD2 (5 bases). V lost 6 bases and J 4 bases, leaving 9 bases between the germline ends. CDR1 is MNHEY and CDR2 is SVGAGI in the germline V gene. This CDR3 contains 12 residues. The CDR3 region is CASRREGETQYF. The CDR3 DNA follows: TGTGCCAGCAGACGCGAGGGAGAGACCCAGTACTTC.

The gene calls are TRBV19 and TRBJ2-2; D is unresolved. The CDR3 has 14 amino acids. Looked up from germline, CDR1 is LNHDA and CDR2 is SQIVND (reference sequence). V lost 4 bases, J lost 0 bases, and 6 bases lay in between. As DNA, the CDR3 is TGTGCCAGTAGTAACAGAGCGAACACCGGGGAGCTGTTTTTT. Its protein product is CASSNRANTGELFF.

This chain connects TRBV7-2 to TRBJ2-7; a possible D gene is TRBD2 (7 bases). The CDR3 totals 15 residues. Trimming took 2 bases from V and 5 from J, leaving 16 bases between them. In germline, CDR1 is SGHTA, CDR2 FQGNSA. The CDR3 loop is CASSLKYAGADEQYF. The CDR3 nucleotides are TGTGCCAGCAGCTTAAAATATGCGGGGGCGGACGAGCAGTACTTC. Complete variable domain (other parts from reference TRBV7-2 and TRBJ2-7): GAGVSQSPSNKVTEKGKDVELRCDPISGHTALYWYRQSLGQGLEFLIYFQGNSAPDKSGLPSDRFSAERTGGSVSTLTIQRTQQEDSAVYLCASSLKYAGADEQYFGPGTRLTVT.

The gene calls are TRBV6-5 and TRBJ1-1; TRBD1 aligns across 7 bases. With V trimmed by 4 bases and J by 1 base, 6 bases remained unmatched. Germline V CDR1 and CDR2: MNHEY, SVGAGI. The CDR3 length is 15 residues. The CDR3 sequence is CASSSSRTGNTEAFF. CDR3 bases: TGTGCCAGCAGTTCAAGTAGGACAGGGAACACTGAAGCTTTCTTT.

The chain uses TRBV27 and TRBJ1-6, with D perhaps matching TRBD1 (6 bases). Trimming removed 2 bases from V and 4 bases from J, with 18 bases in between. The CDR3 sequence is 18 residues long. The germline gives CDR1 MNHEY, CDR2 SMNVEV (reference sequence). The CDR3 protein is CASSLDPGPGDYNSPLHF. Here the CDR3 DNA reads TGTGCCAGCAGTTTAGACCCCGGTCCAGGGGATTATAATTCACCCCTCCACTTT.

The gene calls are TRBV7-9 and TRBJ1-2; D unresolved. The germline gives CDR1 SEHNR, CDR2 FQNEAQ (reference sequence). The CDR3 is made up of 12 amino acids. V dropped 8 bases and J dropped 4 bases, with 11 bases sitting between them. The CDR3 protein is CASLAGGYGYTF. CDR3 bases: TGTGCCAGCCTGGCAGGTGGCTATGGCTACACCTTC.

This rearrangement joins TRBV10-3 to TRBJ2-5; D perhaps matches TRBD2 (6 bases). Germline lookup yields CDR1 ENHRY and CDR2 SYGVKD. Trimming removed 5 bases at V and 4 bases at J, with 14 bases between. This CDR3 region has 14 residues. The CDR3 loop is CAISYGGMGETQYF. The CDR3 DNA reads TGTGCCATCAGTTATGGGGGGATGGGAGAGACCCAGTACTTC.

The V call is TRBV5-4, the J call TRBJ1-2, with D possibly TRBD1 on 6 matching bases. The CDR3 sequence is 15 residues long. Germline assignment: CDR1 SGHNT and CDR2 YYREEE (reference sequence). V lost 7 bases to trimming and J lost 2 bases, with 18 bases between them. CDR3 loop: CASHQNRQVNYGYTF. The CDR3 DNA is TGTGCCAGCCATCAAAACCGACAGGTGAACTATGGCTACACCTTC.

The chain combines TRBV5-4 with TRBJ2-3, with 9 bases fitting TRBD1. The germline CDR1 and CDR2 sequences are SGHNT and YYREEE (reference sequence). The J segment lost 3 bases and the V segment lost 2 bases, leaving 4 bases of the junction unmatched. The CDR3 loop spans 15 amino acids. CDR3 residues: CASSLPGQGTDTQYF. DNA for the CDR3: TGTGCCAGCAGCTTACCGGGACAGGGAACAGATACGCAGTATTTT.

The CDR3 sequence is CASSHRDGHGYTF. The CDR3 DNA sequence: TGTGCCAGCAGTCACAGGGATGGACATGGCTACACCTTC. This chain uses TRBV6-5 with TRBJ1-2; perhaps TRBD1 as D (6 bases). CDR3 length: 13 residues. CDR1 is MNHEY and CDR2 is SVGAGI in the germline V gene. V lost 5 bases to trimming and J lost 6 bases, with 13 bases between them.

The chain couples TRBV18 to TRBJ1-1; D possibly corresponds to TRBD1 (6 bases). The CDR3 covers 15 residues. The ends were cut back, 1 base at V and 5 bases at J, with 14 bases in the middle. Germline values: CDR1 KGHSH, CDR2 LQKENI. The CDR3 protein is CASSPQVEGGTEAFF. The CDR3 bases are TGTGCCAGCTCACCACAGGTTGAGGGGGGGACTGAAGCTTTCTTT. The full variable domain, completed using reference TRBV18 and TRBJ1-1, is NAGVMQNPRHLVRRRGQEARLRCSPMKGHSHVYWYRQLPEEGLKFMVYLQKENIIDESGMPKERFSAEFPKEGPSILRIQQVVRGDSAAYFCASSPQVEGGTEAFFGQGTRLTVV.

The V call is TRBV27, the J call TRBJ2-1; 7 bases are a match to TRBD2. Germline V lookup: CDR1 MNHEY, CDR2 SMNVEV (reference sequence). This CDR3 has 15 amino acids. The junction had 4 bases not matched to a gene; V was cut back by 1 base and J by 4 bases. This CDR3 reads CASSLWGRGYNEQFF. CDR3 bases: TGTGCCAGCAGTTTATGGGGGAGGGGTTACAATGAGCAGTTCTTC.

V gene TRBV19 combines with J gene TRBJ1-2; 10 nucleotides line up with TRBD1. Looked up from germline, CDR1 is LNHDA and CDR2 is SQIVND (reference sequence). Trimming removed 5 bases from V and 4 bases from J; junction bases left unmatched: 10. CDR3 length: 16 amino acids. The CDR3 region has the DNA TGTGCCAGTAGTGGGACAGGGGATAACCCATTCTATGGCTACACCTTC. Residues: CASSGTGDNPFYGYTF.

The chain carries TRBV25-1 and TRBJ2-5; 8 nucleotides line up with TRBD1. The germline V gene has CDR1 MGHDK and CDR2 SYGVNS. With 1 base clipped from V and 1 base from J, the junction kept 2 bases outside the gene matches. This CDR3 is 15 amino acids long. CDR3 in amino acids: CASSEWQGAQETQYF. The CDR3, as DNA: TGTGCCAGCAGTGAATGGCAGGGGGCCCAAGAGACCCAGTACTTC.

The chain joins TRBV6-6 to TRBJ2-1; 11 nucleotides align to TRBD2. The CDR3 is 14 residues long. Germline assignment: CDR1 MNHNY and CDR2 SVGAGI (reference sequence). Germline trimming cut 2 bases from V and 6 bases from J; bases unmatched to any gene: 0. The CDR3 nucleotides read TGTGCCAGCAGTTACGGGACTAGCGGCAATGAGCAGTTCTTC. Amino acid sequence: CASSYGTSGNEQFF.

The chain carries TRBV5-1 and TRBJ2-5; possible D gene TRBD1, 6 bases. Germline V lookup: CDR1 SGHRS, CDR2 YFSETQ. This CDR3 has 14 residues. V was cut by 4 bases and J by 0 bases, with 10 bases left in between. DNA of the CDR3: TGCGCCAGCAGCAGGGGACAAGACCAAGAGACCCAGTACTTC. Translated, it gives CASSRGQDQETQYF. The whole variable domain, remainder taken from reference TRBV5-1 and TRBJ2-5, is KAGVTQTPRYLIKTRGQQVTLSCSPISGHRSVSWYQQTPGQGLQFLFEYFSETQRNKGNFPGRFSGRQFSNSRSEMNVSTLELGDSALYLCASSRGQDQETQYFGPGTRLLVL.

V is TRBV6-5 and J is TRBJ2-2; no definite D call. There are 14 residues in the CDR3. V lost 1 base, J lost 1 base, and 4 bases lay in between. Germline CDR1 MNHEY, CDR2 SVGAGI. The chain's CDR3 is CASSYFVNTGELFF. The DNA of the CDR3 is TGTGCCAGCAGTTACTTCGTGAACACCGGGGAGCTGTTTTTT.

V and J are TRBV28 and TRBJ1-2, with a weak D call TRBD1 (5 bases). The CDR3 loop spans 16 amino acids. Germline lookup yields CDR1 MDHEN and CDR2 SYDVKM. V shed 6 bases and J shed 5 bases, with 22 bases lying between them. The CDR3 DNA follows: TGTGCCAGCAGCGTACAGCGAGACGCCGGGGGGTATGGCTACACCTTC. It is translated as CASSVQRDAGGYGYTF.